Given below is one TCR beta chain in context. CDR1 LNHDA and CDR2 SQIVND come from the germline V gene (reference sequence). Trimming cost V 4 bases and J 3 bases; bases outside gene matches: 5. The CDR3 is 15 amino acids. This sample stems from a study of blood T cell repertoires in COVID-19. Overall study: Some COVID-19 samples were acute and others convalescent; all came from the United States, Italy and Spain. T cells, B-cell-depleted T cells, or PBMCs supplied cDNA or gDNA.

In the authors' methods: Reference gene primer amplification gave nucleated cell count estimates. TCRdb keeps only in-frame clones here, not all; method: immunoSEQ multiplex PCR. V and J calls and clone size are those listed in that table; D and trimming were worked out from the DNA. The repertoire holds 200,000 to 250,000 clones, with around 80% as singletons. The sequence came from a man aged 50 or older with active or convalescent COVID-19. Sequencing input: peripheral blood. V usage is TRBV19 and J usage is TRBJ1-4, with 7 bases that match TRBD1. The CDR3 DNA is TGTGCCAGTAGTACAAGGGACAGTCCTAATGAAAAACTGTTTTTT. This gives the protein CASSTRDSPNEKLFF. Using reference TRBV19 and TRBJ1-4 for the parts outside the CDR3, the full variable domain is DGGITQSPKYLFRKEGQNVTLSCEQNLNHDAMYWYRQDPGQGLRLIYYSQIVNDFQKGDIAEGYSVSREKKESFPLTVTSAQKNPTAFYLCASSTRDSPNEKLFFGSGTQLSVL.